A selection of T cell receptor beta chains follows, all from one sample in a study of CD8+ T cells in alopecia areata. This table comes from immunoSEQ multiplex PCR, and its TCRdb copy is limited to in-frame clones, with some not included. The sample contains 64,000 or so clones, around 45% of which appear only once. Sequences were derived from CD8+ T cells sorted from blood, sampled around week 37, from a patient treated with tofacitinib. The receptors derive from a human donor with alopecia areata. Both conserved end residues are part of each CDR3. Fields, in order: D gene, clone size, J gene, V gene, CDR3 protein, CDR3 DNA. The D gene is left open where the match is weak. Clone size is stated in some rows and not others, as once, few, many or a class when expanded.

d_call: .; clone_size: few; j_call: TRBJ2-7; v_call: TRBV29-1; cdr3_aa: CSVADTTDYEQYF; cdr3_nt: TGCAGCGTGGCCGATACTACTGACTACGAGCAGTACTTC
d_call: .; clone_size: .; j_call: TRBJ1-4; v_call: TRBV29-1; cdr3_aa: CSVISDGATNEKLFF; cdr3_nt: TGCAGCGTCATCTCGGACGGTGCAACTAATGAAAAACTGTTTTTT
d_call: .; clone_size: few; j_call: TRBJ2-6; v_call: TRBV2; cdr3_aa: CASSEIAGANVLTF; cdr3_nt: TGTGCCAGCAGTGAAATTGCTGGGGCCAACGTCCTGACTTTC
d_call: TRBD2; clone_size: .; j_call: TRBJ2-3; v_call: TRBV15; cdr3_aa: CATSSLPTSGRADTQYF; cdr3_nt: TGTGCCACCAGCAGCCTTCCGACTAGCGGGAGGGCAGATACGCAGTATTTT
d_call: .; clone_size: few; j_call: TRBJ2-7; v_call: TRBV5-1; cdr3_aa: CASSLRLQGAYEQYF; cdr3_nt: TGCGCCAGCAGCTTGAGATTGCAGGGAGCCTACGAGCAGTACTTC
d_call: TRBD1; clone_size: few; j_call: TRBJ2-5; v_call: TRBV28; cdr3_aa: CASSTGGVEETQYF; cdr3_nt: TGTGCCAGCAGTACAGGGGGCGTGGAGGAGACCCAGTACTTC
d_call: .; clone_size: .; j_call: TRBJ2-6; v_call: TRBV6-5; cdr3_aa: CASSFRSGANVLTF; cdr3_nt: TGTGCCAGCAGTTTCAGATCTGGGGCCAACGTCCTGACTTTC
d_call: TRBD1; clone_size: .; j_call: TRBJ1-1; v_call: TRBV29-1; cdr3_aa: CSVVRGQGGLGAFF; cdr3_nt: TGCAGCGTTGTCAGAGGACAGGGGGGACTTGGAGCTTTCTTT
d_call: .; clone_size: .; j_call: TRBJ2-7; v_call: TRBV29-1; cdr3_aa: CSANSALSYEQYF; cdr3_nt: TGCAGCGCCAATAGCGCTCTCTCCTACGAGCAGTACTTC
d_call: TRBD2; clone_size: .; j_call: TRBJ2-1; v_call: TRBV13; cdr3_aa: CASSLTSGRAGEQFF; cdr3_nt: TGTGCCAGCAGCTTGACTAGCGGGAGGGCCGGGGAGCAGTTCTTC
d_call: TRBD1; clone_size: .; j_call: TRBJ2-6; v_call: TRBV19; cdr3_aa: CASSIRQGSVDLTF; cdr3_nt: TGTGCCAGTAGTATAAGACAGGGGTCGGTCGACCTGACTTTC
d_call: .; clone_size: few; j_call: TRBJ1-4; v_call: TRBV4-2; cdr3_aa: CASSLVGTLGEKLFF; cdr3_nt: TGTGCCAGCAGCTTAGTCGGGACCTTGGGGGAAAAACTGTTTTTT
d_call: TRBD2; clone_size: few; j_call: TRBJ2-7; v_call: TRBV4-1; cdr3_aa: CASSQVSGSIYEQYF; cdr3_nt: TGCGCCAGCAGCCAAGTTAGCGGGAGTATCTACGAGCAGTACTTC
d_call: .; clone_size: once; j_call: TRBJ1-5; v_call: TRBV5-1; cdr3_aa: CASSLGPGSSNQPQHF; cdr3_nt: TGCGCCAGCAGCTTGGGCCCCGGGAGCAGCAATCAGCCCCAGCATTTT
d_call: TRBD2; clone_size: once; j_call: TRBJ2-7; v_call: TRBV9; cdr3_aa: CASSLTSGSSNEQYF; cdr3_nt: TGTGCCAGCAGTCTGACAAGCGGGAGTTCCAATGAGCAGTACTTC
d_call: TRBD1; clone_size: few; j_call: TRBJ1-2; v_call: TRBV25-1; cdr3_aa: CASSAGTGGLADTF; cdr3_nt: TGTGCCAGCAGTGCCGGGACAGGGGGACTCGCGGACACCTTC
d_call: .; clone_size: .; j_call: TRBJ2-1; v_call: TRBV14; cdr3_aa: CASSPRDSWWNEQFF; cdr3_nt: TGTGCCAGCAGCCCCCGGGACTCTTGGTGGAATGAGCAGTTCTTC
d_call: TRBD2; clone_size: .; j_call: TRBJ2-7; v_call: TRBV4-1; cdr3_aa: CASSLSSGNYEQYF; cdr3_nt: TGTGCCAGCAGCTTATCTAGCGGGAACTACGAGCAGTACTTC
d_call: .; clone_size: .; j_call: TRBJ2-1; v_call: TRBV4-2; cdr3_aa: CASSQAIAYGREQFF; cdr3_nt: TGTGCCAGCAGCCAAGCTATTGCTTATGGGCGGGAGCAGTTCTTC
d_call: .; clone_size: .; j_call: TRBJ1-1; v_call: TRBV5-1; cdr3_aa: CASSLADHRGTEAFF; cdr3_nt: TGCGCCAGCAGCTTGGCGGACCATAGGGGGACTGAAGCTTTCTTT
d_call: .; clone_size: .; j_call: TRBJ1-1; v_call: TRBV19; cdr3_aa: CASSMGHLNTEAFF; cdr3_nt: TGTGCCAGTAGTATGGGACACCTGAACACTGAAGCTTTCTTT
d_call: .; clone_size: .; j_call: TRBJ2-7; v_call: TRBV25-1; cdr3_aa: CASGVGSYEQYF; cdr3_nt: TGTGCCAGCGGGGTCGGCTCCTACGAGCAGTACTTC
d_call: .; clone_size: .; j_call: TRBJ1-5; v_call: TRBV18; cdr3_aa: CASSPETGVLPQPQHF; cdr3_nt: TGTGCCAGCTCACCCGAGACAGGCGTCCTTCCCCAGCCCCAGCATTTT